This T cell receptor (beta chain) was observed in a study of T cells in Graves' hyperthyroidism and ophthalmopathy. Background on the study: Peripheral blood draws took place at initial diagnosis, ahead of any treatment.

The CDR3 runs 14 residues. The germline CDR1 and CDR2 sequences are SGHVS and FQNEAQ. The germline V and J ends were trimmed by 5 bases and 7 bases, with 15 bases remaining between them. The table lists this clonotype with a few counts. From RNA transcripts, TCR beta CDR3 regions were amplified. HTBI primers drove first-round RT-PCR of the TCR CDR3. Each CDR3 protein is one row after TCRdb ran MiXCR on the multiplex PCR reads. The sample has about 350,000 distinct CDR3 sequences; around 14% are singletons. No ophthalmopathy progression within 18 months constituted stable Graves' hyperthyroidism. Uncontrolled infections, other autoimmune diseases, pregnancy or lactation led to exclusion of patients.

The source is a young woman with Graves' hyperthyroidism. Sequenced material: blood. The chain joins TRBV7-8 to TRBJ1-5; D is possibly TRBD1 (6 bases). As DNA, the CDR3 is TGTGCCAGCAGCCGGGGGGGGGGGGCACAGCCCCAGCATTTT. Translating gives CASSRGGGAQPQHF.